This section outlines one T cell receptor (beta chain) sequence together with its context. These data belong to a study of blood T cell repertoires in COVID-19. Libraries were prepared by immunoSEQ multiplex PCR; TCRdb keeps only in-frame clonotypes and omits some of them. The sample has 240,000 or so clones; 70% to 75% are singletons. The CDR3 sequence is 14 residues long. Germline V CDR1 and CDR2: KGHSH, LQKENI. V shed 5 bases, J shed 7 bases, and the junction held 9 bases outside the gene matches. Source material: peripheral blood. This chain links TRBV18 with TRBJ2-7; 9 bases map to TRBD1. The clonotype originates from an elderly woman with acute or convalescent COVID-19. The CDR3 DNA reads TGTGCCAGCTCAGGGGACAGGGCCATAGGGGAGCAGTACTTC. Translated: CASSGDRAIGEQYF.